Many counts were recorded for the clone carrying this T cell receptor beta chain. With 2 bases removed from V and 4 bases from J, the gap between germline ends came to 17 bases. The germline gives CDR1 LGHNA, CDR2 YNFKEQ. This CDR3 region has 16 residues. This entry belongs to a study of identical twins. From the 5' RACE reads, TCRdb called clonotypes with MiXCR, one entry per CDR3 protein. The data hold 250,000 or so distinct CDR3 sequences, with 7.5% observed a single time. These data are also associated with another study on yellow fever vaccine responses in identical twins.

The chain has TRBV4-2 and TRBJ1-1; no definite D call. This TCR came from a young woman in good health. Sequencing input: CD8+ T cells sorted from blood. CDR3 sequence: CASSQRYPAEGTEAFF. CDR3 coding DNA: TGTGCCAGCAGCCAAAGGTATCCGGCGGAGGGCACTGAAGCTTTCTTT.